This T cell receptor beta chain stems from a study of cytomegalovirus exposure and HLA in healthy donors. Across the study: Around 190 million T cells yielded 90 million to 130 million unique TCR beta sequences, as an earlier analysis found. The study, taken as a whole, reports: Most of the TCR beta V segments (in an earlier analysis) were productive either about 87% or about 30% of the time. In vitro experiments confirmed that three CMV-associated chains were specific for CMV antigens.

Donors were ostensibly healthy at sampling, although undocumented immune exposures were probable. Primers for the PCR totalled 60 Vbeta and 13 Jbeta. This table comes from immunoSEQ multiplex PCR, and its TCRdb copy is limited to in-frame clones, with some not included. Among 95,000 to 110,000 clones, around 73% were seen once, and the ten largest hold 7.8%. Concerning this clone itself: Its target is not known.

Input material: PBMCs. The sequence was obtained from a young man in good health and CMV-seronegative.

The CDR3 bases are TGCGCCAGCAGCCAAGGGGGGGGACCGCGGATCTACGAGCAGTACTTC. This sequence encodes CASSQGGGPRIYEQYF. The V call is TRBV4-1, the J call TRBJ2-7, with 7 bases fitting TRBD2. After removal of 1 base from V and 3 bases from J, the junction contained 9 bases not matched to a gene. From germline, CDR1 is MGHRA and CDR2 YSYEKL. The CDR3 has 16 residues.